Presented here are 15 T cell receptor beta chains from one specimen sequenced in a study of T cell responses to AZD1222 COVID-19 vaccine. Sequencing was performed with immunoSEQ multiplex PCR; in TCRdb, only in-frame clones are kept and a portion is missing. The sample contains about 97,000 clones, around nine tenths of which appear only once. The sequenced sample was peripheral blood, obtained on day 0 of AZD1222 vaccination. The source is an adult in good health.

This clone has only a few counts. The V gene is TRBV19, the J gene TRBJ1-4; unclear D gene. Trimming removed 4 bases from V and 8 bases from J, with 14 bases in between. The CDR3 extends over 14 amino acids. CDR1 and CDR2 from the germline V gene are LNHDA and SQIVND (reference sequence). CDR3 amino acids: CASSTGQRGEKLFF. The DNA of the CDR3 is TGTGCCAGTAGTACGGGCCAACGAGGAGAAAAACTGTTTTTT. The whole variable domain, filled in from reference TRBV19 and TRBJ1-4, reads DGGITQSPKYLFRKEGQNVTLSCEQNLNHDAMYWYRQDPGQGLRLIYYSQIVNDFQKGDIAEGYSVSREKKESFPLTVTSAQKNPTAFYLCASSTGQRGEKLFFGSGTQLSVL.

The rearrangement uses TRBV29-1 and TRBJ2-7; D is perhaps TRBD1 (7 bases). From germline, CDR1 is SQVTM and CDR2 ANQGSEA. V gave up 7 bases and J gave up 5 bases, with 18 bases separating them. The CDR3 is made up of 13 amino acids. CDR3 sequence: CSARQGGSDEQYF. DNA for the CDR3: TGCAGCGCCAGACAGGGAGGCTCGGACGAGCAGTACTTC.

The genes are TRBV6-2 or TRBV6-3 and TRBJ2-5; the match to TRBD2 covers 13 bases. The CDR3 covers 18 residues. With 5 bases clipped from V and 4 bases from J, the junction kept 13 bases outside the gene matches. Germline V gene data show CDR1 as MNHEY and CDR2 as SVGEGT. The DNA of the CDR3 is TGTGCCAGCAGTCCCACTAGCGGGAGGGCCCAGAAGGCAGAGACCCAGTACTTC. Amino acid sequence: CASSPTSGRAQKAETQYF.

The chain carries TRBV5-1 and TRBJ2-3; D is uncertain. The CDR3 sequence is 13 residues long. The germline CDR1 and CDR2 sequences are SGHRS and YFSETQ. The germline V and J ends were trimmed by 4 bases and 1 base, with 7 bases remaining between them. This CDR3 reads CASSSTRTDTQYF. As DNA, the CDR3 is TGCGCCAGCAGCAGTACCCGCACAGATACGCAGTATTTT.

The chain is built from TRBV30 and TRBJ1-1; the D gene is possibly TRBD1 (5 bases). The CDR3 is 12 residues long. Germline CDR1 is GTSNPN and CDR2 is SVGIG (reference sequence). V shed 8 bases and J shed 0 bases, with 10 bases lying between them. CDR3 sequence reads: CASVGVNTEAFF. In DNA form, the CDR3 reads TGTGCCAGCGTGGGGGTGAACACTGAAGCTTTCTTT. The full variable domain, in which reference TRBV30 and TRBJ1-1 provide the parts outside the CDR3, is SQTIHQWPATLVQPVGSPLSLECTVEGTSNPNLYWYRQAAGRGLQLLFYSVGIGQISSEVPQNLSASRPQDRQFILSSKKLLLSDSGFYLCASVGVNTEAFFGQGTRLTVV.

This clone was observed once. This chain uses TRBV19 with TRBJ2-1; 8 bases fit TRBD1. The CDR3 has 16 residues. With V trimmed by 3 bases and J by 1 base, 5 bases remained unmatched. From germline, CDR1 is LNHDA and CDR2 SQIVND (reference sequence). Here the CDR3 reads CASSIGRTGSYNEQFF. CDR3 nucleotides: TGTGCCAGTAGTATCGGAAGGACAGGGTCCTACAATGAGCAGTTCTTC.

V is TRBV19 and J is TRBJ1-2; the match to TRBD1 covers 7 bases. This CDR3 spans 16 amino acids. Germline values: CDR1 LNHDA, CDR2 SQIVND (reference sequence). V gave up 3 bases and J gave up 3 bases; unmatched junction bases: 10. The CDR3 nucleotides read TGTGCCAGTAGTATGCTGCGACAGGGTCCGGACTATGGCTACACCTTC. Translated: CASSMLRQGPDYGYTF.

The chain carries TRBV12-3 or TRBV12-4 and TRBJ1-1; no clear D gene. Trimming shortened V by 8 bases and J by 5 bases, and 6 bases separated the two germline ends. The length of the CDR3 is 10 residues. CDR3 nucleotide sequence: TGTGCCAGCGTGAGGACTGAAGCTTTCTTT. This codes for CASVRTEAFF.

V gene TRBV5-4 combines with J gene TRBJ2-5; D tentatively fits TRBD1 or TRBD2 (6 bases each). In germline, CDR1 is SGHNT, CDR2 YYREEE (reference sequence). Trimming stripped 4 bases from V and 2 bases from J, with 15 bases between. There are 15 residues in the CDR3. CDR3: CASSQTLGGQETQYF. CDR3 coding DNA: TGTGCCAGCAGCCAGACGCTAGGGGGGCAAGAGACCCAGTACTTC. Combining the CDR3 with reference TRBV5-4 and TRBJ2-5 gives the whole variable domain ETGVTQSPTHLIKTRGQQVTLRCSSQSGHNTVSWYQQALGQGPQFIFQYYREEENGRGNFPPRFSGLQFPNYSSELNVNALELDDSALYLCASSQTLGGQETQYFGPGTRLLVL.

This clone was recorded a few times. The chain couples TRBV30 to TRBJ1-3; 9 positions agree with TRBD1. The V and J ends lost 1 base and 3 bases, in that order; junction bases with no gene match: 7. Per germline, CDR1 GTSNPN and CDR2 SVGIG (reference sequence). The CDR3 consists of 16 residues. CDR3 DNA sequence: TGTGCCTGGAGTGGACGACAGGGGGTATATGGAAACACCATATATTTT. Translation gives CAWSGRQGVYGNTIYF. Supplemented by reference TRBV30 and TRBJ1-3, the full variable domain reads SQTIHQWPATLVQPVGSPLSLECTVEGTSNPNLYWYRQAAGRGLQLLFYSVGIGQISSEVPQNLSASRPQDRQFILSSKKLLLSDSGFYLCAWSGRQGVYGNTIYFGEGSWLTVV.

The chain combines TRBV5-4 with TRBJ2-5; TRBD1 is a possible D gene (5 bases). The germline CDR1 and CDR2 sequences are SGHNT and YYREEE (reference sequence). V lost 0 bases and J lost 2, with 8 bases in between. The CDR3 is 14 residues long. CDR3 residues: CASSLEGVQETQYF. For the CDR3, the DNA is TGTGCCAGCAGCTTGGAAGGGGTTCAAGAGACCCAGTACTTC.

CDR3 sequence reads: CASSFRRTGDTGELFF. The DNA for the CDR3 is TGTGCCAGCAGCTTTCGGCGTACAGGGGACACCGGGGAGCTGTTTTTT. The chain uses TRBV5-5 and TRBJ2-2, with 7 bases identical to TRBD1. The CDR3 is 16 residues long. Germline assignment: CDR1 SGHKS and CDR2 YYEKEE (reference sequence). V trimming: 2 bases; J trimming: 3 bases; junction bases outside the gene matches: 7.

The V and J genes are TRBV3-1 (or the pseudogene TRBV3-2) and TRBJ1-5, with D possibly matching TRBD1 (5 bases). Germline CDR1 is LGHDT and CDR2 is YNNKEL (reference sequence). The CDR3 runs to 15 residues. The V end lost 3 bases, the J end lost 0 bases, and 9 bases lay between the germline ends. The CDR3 reads CASSQGRYSNQPQHF. The CDR3 nucleotides are TGTGCCAGCAGCCAGGGACGGTATAGCAATCAGCCCCAGCATTTT.

This clone came up once. The chain couples TRBV3-1 (or the pseudogene TRBV3-2) to TRBJ1-1, with D uncertain. CDR1 and CDR2 (germline): LGHDT, YNNKEL (reference sequence). The CDR3 totals 15 residues. Between the trimmed V and J ends, which lost 3 bases and 6 bases, there was a span of 17 bases. The DNA for the CDR3 is TGTGCCAGCAGCCAGGGGATCGGAGGGCGGGCTGAAGCTTTCTTT. Translated, it gives CASSQGIGGRAEAFF.

Concerning this clone: Other DNA sequences in the sample encode the same CDR3. The gene calls are TRBV9 and TRBJ2-3, with D tentatively TRBD2 (7 bases). This CDR3 has 17 amino acids. V lost 3 bases and J lost 2, with 19 bases in between. In germline, CDR1 is SGDLS, CDR2 YYNGEE. The CDR3 nucleotides read TGTGCCAGCAGCGGGGGGGGCCTGGCAGGGGCCACAGATACGCAGTATTTT. Protein: CASSGGGLAGATDTQYF.